The clone carrying this T cell receptor (beta chain) was seen a few times. The antigen is undetermined. This entry is derived from a study of response to subunit inactivated influenza vaccine. TCRdb called the RT-PCR reads again in MiXCR, with one record for every CDR3 protein. The repertoire includes approximately 520,000 distinct CDR3 sequences, more than 15% of them detected once, and 2.5% to 3.5% sits in the top ten. The CDR3 covers 14 residues. Looked up from germline, CDR1 is MGHDK and CDR2 is SYGVNS. The V end was cut by 0 bases, the J end by 4 bases, with 7 bases between. Study findings and constraints: The study's authors posited that every seasonal influenza vaccination enlists few new T cells.

The sequenced sample was CD4+ T cells sorted from PBMCs, obtained around 25 months after vaccination. The sequence derives from a man between 50 and 69 years old who received an inactivated influenza vaccine. V and J are TRBV25-1 and TRBJ2-1; D possibly corresponds to TRBD2 (5 bases). The CDR3 sequence is CASSEYRGYNEQFF. Written as DNA, the CDR3 is TGTGCCAGCAGTGAATACCGGGGATACAATGAGCAGTTCTTC.